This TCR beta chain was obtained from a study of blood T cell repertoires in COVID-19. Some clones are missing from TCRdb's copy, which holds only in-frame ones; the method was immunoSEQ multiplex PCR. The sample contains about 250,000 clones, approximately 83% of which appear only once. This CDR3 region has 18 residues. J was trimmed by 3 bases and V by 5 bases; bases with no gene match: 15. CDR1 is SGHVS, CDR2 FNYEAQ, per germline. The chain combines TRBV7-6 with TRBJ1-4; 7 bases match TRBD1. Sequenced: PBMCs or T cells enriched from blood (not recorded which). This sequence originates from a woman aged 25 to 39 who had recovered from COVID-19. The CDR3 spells CASSAGQPLPPANEKLFF. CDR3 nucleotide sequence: TGTGCCAGCAGCGCGGGACAGCCCCTTCCCCCCGCTAATGAAAAACTGTTTTTT. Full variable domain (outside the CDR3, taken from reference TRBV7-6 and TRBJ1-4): GAGVSQSPRYKVTKRGQDVALRCDPISGHVSLYWYRQALGQGPEFLTYFNYEAQQDKSGLPNDRFSAERPEGSISTLTIQRTEQRDSAMYRCASSAGQPLPPANEKLFFGSGTQLSVL.